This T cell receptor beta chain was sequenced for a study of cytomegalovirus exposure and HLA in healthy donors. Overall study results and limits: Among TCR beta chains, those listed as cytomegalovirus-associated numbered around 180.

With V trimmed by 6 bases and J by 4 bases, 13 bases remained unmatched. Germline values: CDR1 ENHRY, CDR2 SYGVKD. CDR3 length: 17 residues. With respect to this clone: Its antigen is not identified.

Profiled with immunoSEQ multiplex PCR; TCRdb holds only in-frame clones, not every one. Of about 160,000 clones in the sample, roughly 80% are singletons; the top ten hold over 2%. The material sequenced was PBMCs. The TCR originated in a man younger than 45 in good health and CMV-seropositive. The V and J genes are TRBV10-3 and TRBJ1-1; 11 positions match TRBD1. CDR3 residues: CAISIKGQGASGTEAFF. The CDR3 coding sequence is TGTGCCATCAGCATTAAAGGACAGGGGGCGTCGGGCACTGAAGCTTTCTTT.